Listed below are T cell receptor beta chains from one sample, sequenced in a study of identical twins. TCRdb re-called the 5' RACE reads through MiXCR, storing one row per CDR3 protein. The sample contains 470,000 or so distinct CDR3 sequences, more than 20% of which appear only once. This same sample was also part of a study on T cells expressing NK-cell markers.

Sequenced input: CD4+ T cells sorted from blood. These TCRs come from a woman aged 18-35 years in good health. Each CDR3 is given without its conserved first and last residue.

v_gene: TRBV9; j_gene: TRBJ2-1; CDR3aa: ASSVRGDNEQF
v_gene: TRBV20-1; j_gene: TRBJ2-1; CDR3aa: SVGASGRSAANEQF
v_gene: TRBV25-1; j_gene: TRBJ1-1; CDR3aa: ASSGHWKMNTEAF
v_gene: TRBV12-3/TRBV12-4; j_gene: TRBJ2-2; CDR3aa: ASSPTQGASGELF
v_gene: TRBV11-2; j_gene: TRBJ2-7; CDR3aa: ASSADRFYEQY
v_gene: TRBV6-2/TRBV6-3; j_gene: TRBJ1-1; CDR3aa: ASNEWGGHAEAF
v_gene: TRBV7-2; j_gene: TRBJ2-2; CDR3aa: ASRGITAGELF
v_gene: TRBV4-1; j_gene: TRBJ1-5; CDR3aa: ASSPPPGRAHQPQH
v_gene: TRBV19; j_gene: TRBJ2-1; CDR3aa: ASSISRGSGHNEQF
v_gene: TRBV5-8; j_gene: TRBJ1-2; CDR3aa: ASSSGENLISYT
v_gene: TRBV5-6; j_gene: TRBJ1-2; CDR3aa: ASSSQGAQGYGYT